The 13 T cell receptor beta chains reported below all come from one sample, sequenced in a study of shared clonotypes between healthy human individuals. Profiled with immunoSEQ multiplex PCR; TCRdb holds only in-frame clones, not every one. The data show about 2.3 million clones, roughly 90% seen once. The source material was naive CD4+ T cells from PBMCs. Described subset: CD45RA+ positively selected. The source is a young man in good health. Some clones in this sample may be carry-over from other donors' samples.

This sequence joins TRBV30 and TRBJ2-1; a weak D match, TRBD1 (6 bases). The V end lost 2 bases, the J end lost 10 bases, and 21 bases lay between the germline ends. Germline V lookup: CDR1 GTSNPN, CDR2 SVGIG (reference sequence). There are 15 residues in the CDR3. CDR3 nucleotides: TGTGCCTGGAGTAGGTGGGACACCAGACCTGCGGAGCAGTTCTTC. It is translated as CAWSRWDTRPAEQFF.

The chain has TRBV14 and TRBJ2-7; 8 nucleotides agree with TRBD2. The V segment lost 5 bases and the J segment 2 bases; nucleotides outside the gene matches: 17. The CDR3 loop spans 18 amino acids. Germline V gene data show CDR1 as SGHDN and CDR2 as FVKESK. The CDR3: CASSGTGGGAGRPYEQYF. The CDR3, as DNA: TGTGCCAGCAGCGGCACCGGGGGGGGAGCGGGGCGACCCTACGAGCAGTACTTC.

The chain carries TRBV28 and TRBJ2-3; 13 positions match TRBD2. V shed 4 bases and J 6 bases; nucleotides not matched to a gene: 13. The CDR3 loop spans 18 amino acids. Looked up from germline, CDR1 is MDHEN and CDR2 is SYDVKM. The CDR3 nucleotides are TGTGCCAGCAGTTCTCCTTGGGGGACTAGCGGGACGGGGGATACGCAGTATTTT. Translating gives CASSSPWGTSGTGDTQYF.

This chain uses TRBV18 with TRBJ1-6, with TRBD1 as a possible D gene (5 bases). CDR1 KGHSH and CDR2 LQKENI come from the germline V gene. The V end lost 4 bases, the J end lost 6 bases, and 16 bases lay between the germline ends. CDR3 length equals 16 residues. For the CDR3, the DNA is TGTGCCAGCTCACTGTTCGGGGGATCTGGTAATTCACCCCTCCACTTT. This sequence encodes CASSLFGGSGNSPLHF.

This chain links TRBV2 with TRBJ2-4; D may be TRBD2 (5 bases). V dropped 7 bases and J dropped 2 bases, with 15 bases sitting between them. The CDR3 length is 15 residues. Per the germline V gene, CDR1 is SNHLY and CDR2 is FYNNEI. CDR3 loop: CASMRRADSKNIQYF. As DNA, the CDR3 is TGTGCCAGCATGAGGCGCGCGGACTCCAAAAACATTCAGTACTTC.

This chain links TRBV7-3 with TRBJ2-7; a possible D gene is TRBD2 (7 bases). Germline V CDR1 and CDR2: SGHTA, FQGTGA. CDR3 length equals 18 residues. Trimming pared 1 base from V and 3 bases from J, leaving 22 bases between. The CDR3 region has the DNA TGTGCCAGCAGCTTAAAACCCCACGGGGGCGGGAGAGTCTACGAGCAGTACTTC. It codes for CASSLKPHGGGRVYEQYF.

On this clone itself: The same CDR3 also results from other DNA sequences found in this sample. The rearrangement links TRBV11-2 to TRBJ1-5, with 7 bases that match TRBD1. Germline loops: CDR1 SGHAT, CDR2 FQNNGV. V was pared by 1 base and J by 0 bases, with 0 bases of the junction left unmatched. The CDR3 contains 15 residues. CDR3 residues: CASSLGQGSNQPQHF. The CDR3, as DNA: TGTGCCAGCAGCTTAGGACAGGGTAGCAATCAGCCCCAGCATTTT.

This clone has only one observation. V usage is TRBV5-1 and J usage is TRBJ2-5; the D gene could be TRBD1 or TRBD2 (5 bases each). The ends were cut back, 0 bases at V and 2 bases at J, with 11 bases in the middle. Per the germline V gene, CDR1 is SGHRS and CDR2 is YFSETQ. This CDR3 comprises 15 residues. Here the CDR3 DNA reads TGCGCCAGCAGCTTGGACCTGGGACGGCAAGAGACCCAGTACTTC. Its translation: CASSLDLGRQETQYF. Looking up the rest from reference TRBV5-1 and TRBJ2-5 gives the full variable domain: KAGVTQTPRYLIKTRGQQVTLSCSPISGHRSVSWYQQTPGQGLQFLFEYFSETQRNKGNFPGRFSGRQFSNSRSEMNVSTLELGDSALYLCASSLDLGRQETQYFGPGTRLLVL.

V usage is TRBV5-1 and J usage is TRBJ2-7, with D unclear. Germline V gene sequence: CDR1 SGHRS, CDR2 YFSETQ. V was pared by 4 bases and J by 7 bases, with 15 bases between. CDR3 length: 13 amino acids. The CDR3 nucleotides are TGCGCCAGCAGCCCCGGACGGAAAGGGGAGCAGTACTTC. This translates into CASSPGRKGEQYF.

The chain carries TRBV21-1 and TRBJ2-3. TRBV21-1 is listed as a pseudogene. The CDR3 runs to 16 residues. Here the CDR3 DNA reads TGTGCCAGCAGCAAATGGGAACAGTCGGATACAGATACGCAGTATTTT. Its translation: CASSKWEQSDTDTQYF.

This chain connects TRBV19 to TRBJ2-7; D is uncertain. Trimming shortened V by 5 bases and J by 6 bases, and 17 bases separated the two germline ends. The CDR3 consists of 14 residues. Per the germline V gene, CDR1 is LNHDA and CDR2 is SQIVND (reference sequence). The CDR3 DNA sequence: TGTGCCAGTAGTCCTCTCAGGAGCTCGTTCGAGCAGTACTTC. It codes for CASSPLRSSFEQYF.

Note on this clone: The sample carries other DNA sequences with the same CDR3. This sequence joins TRBV29-1 and TRBJ2-7; TRBD2 agrees at 10 bases. This CDR3 comprises 14 residues. Unmatched junction bases numbered 7, after V lost 5 bases and J lost 3 bases. CDR1 is SQVTM and CDR2 is ANQGSEA in the germline V gene. The CDR3 coding sequence is TGCAGCGTTAGAGGGCGACTAGCGGGCTACGAGCAGTACTTC. Translated: CSVRGRLAGYEQYF.

The gene calls are TRBV18 and TRBJ1-3; no definite D call. In germline, CDR1 is KGHSH, CDR2 LQKENI. V shed 2 bases and J shed 2 bases, with 10 bases lying between them. The CDR3 consists of 15 residues. The CDR3 DNA follows: TGTGCCAGCTCACCAAGTATGGCGGCTGGAAACACCATATATTTT. Translating gives CASSPSMAAGNTIYF.